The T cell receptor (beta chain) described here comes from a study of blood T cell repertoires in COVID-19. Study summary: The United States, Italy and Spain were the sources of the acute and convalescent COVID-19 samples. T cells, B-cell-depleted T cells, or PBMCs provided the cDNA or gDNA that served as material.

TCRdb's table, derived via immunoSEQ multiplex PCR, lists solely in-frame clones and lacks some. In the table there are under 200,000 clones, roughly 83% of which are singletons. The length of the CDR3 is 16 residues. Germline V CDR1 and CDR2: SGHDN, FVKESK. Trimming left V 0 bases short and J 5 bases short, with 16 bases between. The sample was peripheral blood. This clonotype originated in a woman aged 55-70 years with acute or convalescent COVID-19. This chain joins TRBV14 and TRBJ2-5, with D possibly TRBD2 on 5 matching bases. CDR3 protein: CASSQDILALWETQYF. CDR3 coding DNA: TGTGCCAGCAGCCAAGATATCCTAGCTTTATGGGAGACCCAGTACTTC.